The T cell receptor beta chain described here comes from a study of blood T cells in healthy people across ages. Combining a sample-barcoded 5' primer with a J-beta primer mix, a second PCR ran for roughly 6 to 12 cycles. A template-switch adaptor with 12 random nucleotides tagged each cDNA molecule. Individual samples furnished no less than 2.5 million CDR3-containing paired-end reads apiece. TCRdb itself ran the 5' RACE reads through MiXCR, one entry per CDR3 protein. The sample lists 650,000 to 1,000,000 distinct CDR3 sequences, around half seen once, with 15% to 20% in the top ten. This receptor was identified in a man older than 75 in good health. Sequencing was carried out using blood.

CDR3 coding DNA: TGTGCCAGCAGCAGACAGATTTATAATTCACCCCTCCACTTT. It yields the protein CASSRQIYNSPLHF. The chain carries TRBV7-2 and TRBJ1-6, with D tentatively TRBD1 (5 bases). Germline CDR1 and CDR2: SGHTA and FQGNSA. The CDR3 sequence is 14 residues long. Deletions cut 5 bases from V and 4 bases from J, with 9 bases between.